Presented here are 18 T cell receptor beta chains from one specimen sequenced in a study of graft-versus-host responses after intestinal transplantation. Profiling relied on immunoSEQ multiplex PCR, and the TCRdb table lists in-frame clones only, not all of them. The sample shows nearly 90,000 clones, under 85% of them seen only once. These TCRs' antigens remain unknown. The sample here was unstimulated CD8+ T cells sorted from spleen or lymph node cells, taken before intestinal transplant. The receptor source for this set is a human donor who received an intestinal transplant.

V usage is TRBV10-3 and J usage is TRBJ1-1, with D possibly matching TRBD1 (5 bases). Deletions cut 3 bases from V and 1 base from J, with 12 bases between. CDR1 and CDR2 (germline): ENHRY, SYGVKD. This CDR3 region has 15 residues. The CDR3 protein is CAISESGGENTEAFF. The CDR3 nucleotides read TGTGCCATCAGTGAATCTGGGGGGGAGAACACTGAAGCTTTCTTT.

In its sample, this clone was seen once. The chain uses TRBV30 and TRBJ2-7; D is ambiguous. Trimming took off 1 base at V and 7 bases at J, with 8 bases between the two ends. CDR1 is GTSNPN and CDR2 is SVGIG in the germline V gene (reference sequence). This CDR3 is built from 11 residues. In DNA, the CDR3 is TGTGCCTGGAGTGACTTCGGAGAGCAGTACTTC. It translates to CAWSDFGEQYF.

The chain has TRBV12-5 and TRBJ1-1; no clear D. V lost 2 bases, J lost 6 bases, and 22 bases lay in between. The germline CDR1 and CDR2 sequences are LGHNT and FRNRAP. The CDR3 extends over 17 amino acids. CDR3 DNA sequence: TGTGCTAGTGGTTTGAAGGTCACCCTCCGAACCCCCGCTGAAGCTTTCTTT. Amino acids: CASGLKVTLRTPAEAFF. The complete variable domain, with remaining parts taken from reference TRBV12-5 and TRBJ1-1, reads DARVTQTPRHKVTEMGQEVTMRCQPILGHNTVFWYRQTMMQGLELLAYFRNRAPLDDSGMPKDRFSAEMPDATLATLKIQPSEPRDSAVYFCASGLKVTLRTPAEAFFGQGTRLTVV.

This clone was picked up one time. The CDR3 bases are TGCGCCAGCAGCTCCGGCTATGGCTACACCTTC. Its translation is CASSSGYGYTF. J is TRBJ1-2 and V is TRBV5-1, with no clear D. Germline V CDR1 and CDR2: SGHRS, YFSETQ. The CDR3 sequence is 11 residues long. Trimming shortened V by 3 bases and J by 4 bases, and 4 bases separated the two germline ends.

The chain employs TRBV2 and TRBJ1-2; 10 bases agree with TRBD1. Germline CDR1 SNHLY, CDR2 FYNNEI. This CDR3 comprises 14 residues. The V and J ends lost 6 bases and 2 bases, in that order; junction bases with no gene match: 3. The CDR3 DNA reads as TGTGCCAGCAGCCCGGGACAGGGGAACTATGGCTACACCTTC. It codes for CASSPGQGNYGYTF.

J is TRBJ1-2 and V is TRBV11-2; D remains unclear. This CDR3 has 13 amino acids. The germline CDR1 and CDR2 sequences are SGHAT and FQNNGV. The V gene lost 5 bases and the J gene lost 7 bases, with 14 bases spanning the gap. The CDR3 reads CASSQFFPVGYTF. The CDR3 DNA follows: TGTGCCAGCAGCCAGTTTTTTCCAGTTGGCTACACCTTC.

The chain joins TRBV7-9 to TRBJ2-1; 7 bases map to TRBD1. Germline CDR1 SEHNR, CDR2 FQNEAQ (reference sequence). J gave up 1 base and V 2 bases, and 5 bases lay outside the gene matches. The CDR3 length is 16 residues. The CDR3: CASSLFRDSSYNEQFF. The CDR3 coding sequence is TGTGCCAGCAGCTTATTCCGGGACAGTTCCTACAATGAGCAGTTCTTC.

The V gene is TRBV14, the J gene TRBJ1-1, with D possibly being TRBD1 (5 bases). Germline V gene sequence: CDR1 SGHDN, CDR2 FVKESK. V dropped 4 bases and J dropped 1 base, with 22 bases sitting between them. CDR3 size: 18 residues. The CDR3 region has the DNA TGTGCCAGCAGCCCCACCACTGGGGGGAACAAATGGAACACTGAAGCTTTCTTT. Translating gives CASSPTTGGNKWNTEAFF.

The rearrangement joins TRBV27 to TRBJ2-1, with 8 bases matching TRBD2. CDR3 length: 16 residues. Germline V gene lookup returns CDR1 MNHEY and CDR2 SMNVEV (reference sequence). V lost 6 bases, J lost 3 bases, and 10 bases stayed unmatched. For the CDR3, the DNA is TGTGCCAGCAGCTACTCAGCGGGGGAACTCTACAATGAGCAGTTCTTC. It yields the protein CASSYSAGELYNEQFF.

This chain connects TRBV9 to TRBJ2-2; no reliable D call. This CDR3 has 13 amino acids. Germline loops: CDR1 SGDLS, CDR2 YYNGEE. Trimming took 0 bases from V and 4 from J, leaving 4 bases between them. CDR3 bases: TGTGCCAGCAGCGTAGATGGCACCGGGGAGCTGTTTTTT. Its protein is CASSVDGTGELFF.

The chain combines TRBV28 with TRBJ2-5; 12 bases map to TRBD2. Per germline, CDR1 MDHEN and CDR2 SYDVKM. This CDR3 has 16 residues. The ends lost 5 bases at V and 4 bases at J; junction bases unmatched: 8. The CDR3 DNA follows: TGTGCCAGCAGTACCGGACTAGCGGGATTGATAGAGACCCAGTACTTC. Its protein is CASSTGLAGLIETQYF.

The chain combines TRBV4-1 with TRBJ1-5; D is unclear. Germline V CDR1 and CDR2: MGHRA, YSYEKL. This CDR3 has 14 amino acids. V was shortened by 0 bases and J by 1 base, with 4 bases between the two germline ends. CDR3 in DNA: TGCGCCAGCAGCCAAGATCACAGCAATCAGCCCCAGCATTTT. This translates into CASSQDHSNQPQHF.

This sequence joins TRBV5-4 and TRBJ2-7; perhaps TRBD1 as D (7 bases). Germline V gene data show CDR1 as SGHNT and CDR2 as YYREEE (reference sequence). The CDR3 spans 16 residues. Between the trimmed V and J ends, which lost 3 bases and 3 bases, there was a span of 19 bases. As DNA, the CDR3 is TGTGCCAGCAGCTCCTTATGGAGGGGGCGCATCTACGAGCAGTACTTC. It codes for CASSSLWRGRIYEQYF.

This clone was counted a single time. In DNA form, the CDR3 reads TGTGCCAGCGGCTGGACAGCTAACTATGGCTACACCTTC. Protein product: CASGWTANYGYTF. The genes are TRBV6-5 and TRBJ1-2; perhaps TRBD1 as D (6 bases). V was cut by 8 bases and J by 0 bases, with 10 bases left in between. This CDR3 comprises 13 residues. From germline, CDR1 is MNHEY and CDR2 SVGAGI.

In nucleotides, the CDR3 is TGTGCCAGCAGCTTGGGGGGTTACGATCAGCCCCAGCATTTT. As protein: CASSLGGYDQPQHF. The chain employs TRBV5-6 and TRBJ1-5; D is uncertain. Germline V CDR1 and CDR2: SGHDT, YYEEEE. Trimming removed 0 bases from V and 5 bases from J, with 9 bases in between. The CDR3 is 14 amino acids.

This clone was seen a handful of times. This chain links TRBV6-5 with TRBJ1-5; possibly TRBD1 for D (5 bases). Germline V gives CDR1 MNHEY, CDR2 SVGAGI. V was shortened by 0 bases and J by 6 bases, with 9 bases between the two germline ends. This CDR3 has 14 residues. The CDR3 protein is CASSYSGASQPQHF. Here the CDR3 DNA reads TGTGCCAGCAGTTACTCAGGGGCAAGTCAGCCCCAGCATTTT.

This clone appeared a few times. This chain links TRBV4-1 with TRBJ2-7, with 9 bases identical to TRBD2. Per the germline V gene, CDR1 is MGHRA and CDR2 is YSYEKL. The junction had 11 bases not matched to a gene; V was cut back by 2 bases and J by 6 bases. The CDR3 has 16 amino acids. CDR3 bases: TGCGCCAGCAGCCAAACCACTAGGGGCGGGGGGGCCGAGCAGTACTTC. This gives the protein CASSQTTRGGGAEQYF.

This chain joins TRBV7-2 and TRBJ2-7; 7 nucleotides line up with TRBD1. V shed 1 base, J shed 0 bases, and the junction held 3 bases outside the gene matches. Looked up from germline, CDR1 is SGHTA and CDR2 is FQGNSA. The CDR3 runs to 15 residues. In nucleotides, the CDR3 is TGTGCCAGCAGCTTAGGGGACAGTTACTCCTACGAGCAGTACTTC. Protein sequence: CASSLGDSYSYEQYF.